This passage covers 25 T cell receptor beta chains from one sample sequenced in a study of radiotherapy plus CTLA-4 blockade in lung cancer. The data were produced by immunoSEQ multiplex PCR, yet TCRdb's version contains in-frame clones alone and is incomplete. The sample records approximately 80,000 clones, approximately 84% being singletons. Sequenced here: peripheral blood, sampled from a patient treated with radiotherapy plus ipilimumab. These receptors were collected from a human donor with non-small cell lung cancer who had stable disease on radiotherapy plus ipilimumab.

CDR3 loop: CAWSAAGTGRETQYF. In nucleotides, the CDR3 is TGTGCCTGGAGCGCGGCCGGGACAGGGAGAGAGACCCAGTACTTC. The V and J genes are TRBV30 and TRBJ2-5, with 9 positions matching TRBD1. This CDR3 is 15 amino acids long. CDR1 GTSNPN and CDR2 SVGIG come from the germline V gene (reference sequence). The junction had 9 bases not matched to a gene; V was cut back by 3 bases and J by 4 bases.

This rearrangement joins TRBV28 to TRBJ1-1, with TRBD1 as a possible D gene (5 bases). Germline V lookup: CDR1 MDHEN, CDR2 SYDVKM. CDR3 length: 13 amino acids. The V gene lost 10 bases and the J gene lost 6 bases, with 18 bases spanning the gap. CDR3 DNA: TGTGCCATCAGGCGGGCGGGGGTGGCTGAAGCTTTCTTT. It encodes CAIRRAGVAEAFF.

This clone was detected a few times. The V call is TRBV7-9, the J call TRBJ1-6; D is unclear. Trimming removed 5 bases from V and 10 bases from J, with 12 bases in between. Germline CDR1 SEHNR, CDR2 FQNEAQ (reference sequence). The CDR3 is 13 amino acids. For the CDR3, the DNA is TGTGCCAGCAGCGGTCCGGTGATGTCACCCCTCCACTTT. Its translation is CASSGPVMSPLHF.

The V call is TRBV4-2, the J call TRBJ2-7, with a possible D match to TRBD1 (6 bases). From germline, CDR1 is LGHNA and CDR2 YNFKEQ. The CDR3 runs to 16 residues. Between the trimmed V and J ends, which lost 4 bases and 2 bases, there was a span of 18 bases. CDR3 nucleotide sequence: TGTGCCAGCAGCCCCCAACAGGGCTCCAGGACCTACGAGCAGTACTTC. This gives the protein CASSPQQGSRTYEQYF.

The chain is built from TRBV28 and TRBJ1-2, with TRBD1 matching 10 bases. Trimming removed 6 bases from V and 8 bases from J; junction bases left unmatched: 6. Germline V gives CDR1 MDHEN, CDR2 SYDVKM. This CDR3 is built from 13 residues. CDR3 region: CASRSGTGVGYTF. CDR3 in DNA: TGTGCCAGCAGATCCGGGACAGGGGTCGGCTACACCTTC.

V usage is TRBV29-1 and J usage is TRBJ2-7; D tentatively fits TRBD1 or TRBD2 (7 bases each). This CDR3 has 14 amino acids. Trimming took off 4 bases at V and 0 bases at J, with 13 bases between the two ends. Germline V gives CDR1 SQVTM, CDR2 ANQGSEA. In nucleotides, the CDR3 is TGCAGCGTTGCAGGGGGGGACAGCTCCTACGAGCAGTACTTC. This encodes CSVAGGDSSYEQYF.

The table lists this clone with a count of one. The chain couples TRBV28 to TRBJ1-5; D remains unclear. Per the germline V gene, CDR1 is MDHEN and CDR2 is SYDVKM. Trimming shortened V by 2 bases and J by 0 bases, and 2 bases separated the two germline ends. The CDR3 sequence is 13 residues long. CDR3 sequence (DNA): TGTGCCAGCAGTTTAGTTAGCAATCAGCCCCAGCATTTT. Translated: CASSLVSNQPQHF.

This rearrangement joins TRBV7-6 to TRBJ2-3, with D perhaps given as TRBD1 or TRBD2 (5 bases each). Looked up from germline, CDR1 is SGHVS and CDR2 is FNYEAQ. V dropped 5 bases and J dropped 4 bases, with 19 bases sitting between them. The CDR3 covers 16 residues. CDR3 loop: CASSPVGDRRADTQYF. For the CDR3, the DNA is TGTGCCAGCAGCCCCGTCGGGGACCGGCGGGCAGATACGCAGTATTTT. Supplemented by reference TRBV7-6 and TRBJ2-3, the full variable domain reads GAGVSQSPRYKVTKRGQDVALRCDPISGHVSLYWYRQALGQGPEFLTYFNYEAQQDKSGLPNDRFSAERPEGSISTLTIQRTEQRDSAMYRCASSPVGDRRADTQYFGPGTRLTVL.

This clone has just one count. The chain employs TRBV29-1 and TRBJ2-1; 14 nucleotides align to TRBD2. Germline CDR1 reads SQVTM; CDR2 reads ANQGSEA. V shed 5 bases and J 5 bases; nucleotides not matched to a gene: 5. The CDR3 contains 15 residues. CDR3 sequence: CSVRRLAGGDNEQFF. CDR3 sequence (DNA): TGCAGCGTTCGGAGACTAGCGGGAGGGGACAATGAGCAGTTCTTC.

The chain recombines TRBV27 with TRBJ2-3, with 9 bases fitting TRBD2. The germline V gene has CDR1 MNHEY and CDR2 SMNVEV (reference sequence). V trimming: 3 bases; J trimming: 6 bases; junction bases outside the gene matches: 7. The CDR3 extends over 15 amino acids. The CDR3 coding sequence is TGTGCCAGCAGTTTTGGAGGGCGGGGGGGGGATACGCAGTATTTT. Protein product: CASSFGGRGGDTQYF.

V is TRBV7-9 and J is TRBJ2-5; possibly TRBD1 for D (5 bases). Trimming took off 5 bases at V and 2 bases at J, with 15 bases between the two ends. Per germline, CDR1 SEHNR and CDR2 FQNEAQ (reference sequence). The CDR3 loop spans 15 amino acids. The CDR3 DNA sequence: TGTGCCAGCAGCCACTCAGAGACAGATCAAGAGACCCAGTACTTC. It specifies CASSHSETDQETQYF.

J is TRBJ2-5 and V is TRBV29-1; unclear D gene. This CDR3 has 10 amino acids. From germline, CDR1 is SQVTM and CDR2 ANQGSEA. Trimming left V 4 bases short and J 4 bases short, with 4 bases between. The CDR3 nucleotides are TGCAGCGTTGTAGTAGAGACCCAGTACTTC. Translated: CSVVVETQYF.

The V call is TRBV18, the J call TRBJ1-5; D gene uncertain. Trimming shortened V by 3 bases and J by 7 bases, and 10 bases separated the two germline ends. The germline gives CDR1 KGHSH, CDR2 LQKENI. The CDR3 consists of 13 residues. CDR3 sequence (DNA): TGTGCCAGCTCACCTACCCAAGAGCAGCCCCAGCATTTT. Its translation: CASSPTQEQPQHF.

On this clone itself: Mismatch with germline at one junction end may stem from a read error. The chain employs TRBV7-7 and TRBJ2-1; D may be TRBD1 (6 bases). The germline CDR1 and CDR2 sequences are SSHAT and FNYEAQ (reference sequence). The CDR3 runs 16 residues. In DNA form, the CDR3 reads TGTGCTAGCAGCTTAGAGTACACAGGGAATCCTCCTGAGCAGTTCTTC. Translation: CASSLEYTGNPPEQFF.

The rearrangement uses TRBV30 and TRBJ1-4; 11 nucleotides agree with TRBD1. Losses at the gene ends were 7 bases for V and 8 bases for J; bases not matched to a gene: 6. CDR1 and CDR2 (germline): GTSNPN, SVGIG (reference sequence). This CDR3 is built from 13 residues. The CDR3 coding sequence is TGTGCCTTAAGCCGGGACAGGGGGGAAAAACTGTTTTTT. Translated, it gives CALSRDRGEKLFF. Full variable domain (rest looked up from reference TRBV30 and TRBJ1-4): SQTIHQWPATLVQPVGSPLSLECTVEGTSNPNLYWYRQAAGRGLQLLFYSVGIGQISSEVPQNLSASRPQDRQFILSSKKLLLSDSGFYLCALSRDRGEKLFFGSGTQLSVL.

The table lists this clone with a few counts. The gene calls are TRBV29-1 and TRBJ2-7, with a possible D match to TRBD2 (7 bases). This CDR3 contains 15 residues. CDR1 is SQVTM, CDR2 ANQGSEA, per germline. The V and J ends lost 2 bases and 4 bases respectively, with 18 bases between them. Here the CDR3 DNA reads TGCAGCGTTGAAACTTTCGGGGGGCGTAGGTACGAGCAGTACTTC. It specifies CSVETFGGRRYEQYF.

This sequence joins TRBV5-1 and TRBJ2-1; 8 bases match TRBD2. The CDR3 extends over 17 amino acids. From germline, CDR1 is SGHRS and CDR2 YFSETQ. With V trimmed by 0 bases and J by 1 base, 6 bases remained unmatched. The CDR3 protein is CASSLEFAGGSYNEQFF. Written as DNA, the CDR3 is TGCGCCAGCAGCTTGGAATTTGCGGGGGGTTCCTACAATGAGCAGTTCTTC.

The CDR3 sequence: CTSSLQAPDSDSYEQYF. The CDR3 bases are TGCACCAGCAGCCTTCAAGCCCCCGACAGCGACTCCTACGAGCAGTACTTC. The chain has TRBV1 and TRBJ2-7; the listed D gene, TRBD1, was not tested against the DNA. TRBV1 is flagged as a pseudogene. The CDR3 runs to 17 residues.

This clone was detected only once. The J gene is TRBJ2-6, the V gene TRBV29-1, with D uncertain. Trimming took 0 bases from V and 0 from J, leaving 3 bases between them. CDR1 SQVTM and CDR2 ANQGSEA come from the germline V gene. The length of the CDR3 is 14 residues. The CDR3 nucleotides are TGCAGCGTTGAAGAGTCCTCTGGGGCCAACGTCCTGACTTTC. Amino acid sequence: CSVEESSGANVLTF.

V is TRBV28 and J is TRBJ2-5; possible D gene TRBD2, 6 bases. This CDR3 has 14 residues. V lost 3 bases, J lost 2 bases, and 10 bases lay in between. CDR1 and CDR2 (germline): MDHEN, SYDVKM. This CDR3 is CASSFTRGQETQYF. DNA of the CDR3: TGTGCCAGCAGTTTTACGCGGGGACAAGAGACCCAGTACTTC. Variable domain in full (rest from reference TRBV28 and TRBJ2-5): DVKVTQSSRYLVKRTGEKVFLECVQDMDHENMFWYRQDPGLGLRLIYFSYDVKMKEKGDIPEGYSVSREKKERFSLILESASTNQTSMYLCASSFTRGQETQYFGPGTRLLVL.

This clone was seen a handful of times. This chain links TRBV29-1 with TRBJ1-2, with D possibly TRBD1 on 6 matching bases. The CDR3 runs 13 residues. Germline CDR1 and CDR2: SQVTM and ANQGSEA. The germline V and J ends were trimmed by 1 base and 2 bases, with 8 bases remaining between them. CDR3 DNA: TGCAGCGTTGAAGGGGACACAAACTATGGCTACACCTTC. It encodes CSVEGDTNYGYTF.

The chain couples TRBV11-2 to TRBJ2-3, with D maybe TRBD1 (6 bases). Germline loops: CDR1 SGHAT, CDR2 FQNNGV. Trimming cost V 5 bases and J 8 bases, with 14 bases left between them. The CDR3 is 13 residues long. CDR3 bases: TGTGCCAGCAGCCCCACCGACAGGCGTACGCAGTATTTT. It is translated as CASSPTDRRTQYF.

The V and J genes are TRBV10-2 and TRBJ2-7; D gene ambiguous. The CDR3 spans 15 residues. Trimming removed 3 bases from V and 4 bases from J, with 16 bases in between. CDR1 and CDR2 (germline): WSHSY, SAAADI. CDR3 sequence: CASSDRRLISYEQYF. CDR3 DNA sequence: TGCGCCAGCAGTGATCGCCGGTTGATTTCTTACGAGCAGTACTTC.

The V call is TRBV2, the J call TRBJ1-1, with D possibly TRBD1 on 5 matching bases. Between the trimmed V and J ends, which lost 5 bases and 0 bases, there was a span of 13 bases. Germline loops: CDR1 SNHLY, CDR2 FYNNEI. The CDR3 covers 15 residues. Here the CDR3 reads CASSFFGAMNTEAFF. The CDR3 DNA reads TGTGCCAGCAGTTTCTTCGGGGCGATGAACACTGAAGCTTTCTTT. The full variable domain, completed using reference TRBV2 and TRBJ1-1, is EPEVTQTPSHQVTQMGQEVILRCVPISNHLYFYWYRQILGQKVEFLVSFYNNEISEKSEIFDDQFSVERPDGSNFTLKIRSTKLEDSAMYFCASSFFGAMNTEAFFGQGTRLTVV.

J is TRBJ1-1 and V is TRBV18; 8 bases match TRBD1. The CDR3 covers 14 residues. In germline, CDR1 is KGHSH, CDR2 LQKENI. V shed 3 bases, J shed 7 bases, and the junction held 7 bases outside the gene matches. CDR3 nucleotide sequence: TGTGCCAGCTCACCGCAGACAGGGGTGGGTGAAGCTTTCTTT. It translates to CASSPQTGVGEAFF.